This TCR beta chain stems from a study of response to subunit inactivated influenza vaccine. This CDR3 is 13 amino acids long. V was cut by 3 bases and J by 6 bases, with 13 bases left in between. Germline V gives CDR1 SGDLS, CDR2 YYNGEE. This clonotype was counted a few times. MiXCR, applied by TCRdb to the RT-PCR reads, yields one record per CDR3 protein. The sample has 500,000 to 600,000 distinct CDR3 sequences; about an eighth are singletons. The sequence came from a man aged 45-65 years who received an inactivated influenza vaccine. The chain uses TRBV9 and TRBJ2-7; D tentatively fits TRBD1 or TRBD2 (5 bases each). The specimen comprised PBMCs from blood, sampled 45 days after vaccination. The CDR3 nucleotides read TGTGCCAGCAGCGATGAGGGGCACGGCGAGCAGTACTTC. Translation gives CASSDEGHGEQYF.